This T cell receptor (beta chain) is from a study of cytomegalovirus exposure and HLA in healthy donors. Study results and caveats: Associated with cytomegalovirus, according to the listing, were 164 TCR beta chains. On later analysis, the bulk of CMV-associated TCR beta chains appeared to be HLA-restricted.

In germline, CDR1 is SGDLS, CDR2 YYNGEE. V lost 3 bases, J lost 7 bases, and 17 bases lay in between. The CDR3 runs to 15 residues. As for this clone: Antigen: not known.

The study ran its PCR with 60 Vbeta and 13 Jbeta primers. This table comes from immunoSEQ multiplex PCR, and its TCRdb copy is limited to in-frame clones, with some not included. The table shows fewer than 110,000 clones, with around 82% occurring only once. The V and J genes are TRBV9 and TRBJ2-1; weak D call: TRBD2 (7 bases). This clonotype originated in a woman younger than 30 in good health and CMV-seropositive. The sequenced sample was PBMCs. Here the CDR3 DNA reads TGTGCCAGCAGCGCCGGTGGGGGGGGGCCGAATGAGCAGTTCTTC. Amino acid sequence: CASSAGGGGPNEQFF.